This TCR beta chain was sequenced in a study of identical twins. Notes on the study in general: Researchers reported weaker excess twin sharing in beta out-of-frame sequences. Without tracking the same donors, conclusions rested on cross-sectional statistical analysis.

The length of the CDR3 is 14 residues. Per the germline V gene, CDR1 is SEHNR and CDR2 is FQNEAQ (reference sequence). Trimming shortened V by 3 bases and J by 6 bases, and 14 bases separated the two germline ends. TCRdb processed the 5' RACE reads anew with MiXCR; each CDR3 protein has one entry. Here the sample spans 250,000 or so distinct CDR3 sequences, 6% to 8.5% being singletons. Turning to this clonotype: Antigen specificity is unknown.

The same sample was also used in a study of yellow fever vaccine responses in identical twins.

The source of this sequence is a woman between 18 and 30 years old in good health. This chain links TRBV7-9 with TRBJ1-1; maybe TRBD1 (6 bases). The sample taken for sequencing was CD8+ T cells sorted from blood. The DNA of the CDR3 is TGTGCCAGCAGCTTGGACCAGGGGTGGCCTGAAGCTTTCTTT. As protein: CASSLDQGWPEAFF. The full variable domain, in which reference TRBV7-9 and TRBJ1-1 provide the parts outside the CDR3, is DTGVSQNPRHKITKRGQNVTFRCDPISEHNRLYWYRQTLGQGPEFLTYFQNEAQLEKSRLLSDRFSAERPKGSFSTLEIQRTEQGDSAMYLCASSLDQGWPEAFFGQGTRLTVV.